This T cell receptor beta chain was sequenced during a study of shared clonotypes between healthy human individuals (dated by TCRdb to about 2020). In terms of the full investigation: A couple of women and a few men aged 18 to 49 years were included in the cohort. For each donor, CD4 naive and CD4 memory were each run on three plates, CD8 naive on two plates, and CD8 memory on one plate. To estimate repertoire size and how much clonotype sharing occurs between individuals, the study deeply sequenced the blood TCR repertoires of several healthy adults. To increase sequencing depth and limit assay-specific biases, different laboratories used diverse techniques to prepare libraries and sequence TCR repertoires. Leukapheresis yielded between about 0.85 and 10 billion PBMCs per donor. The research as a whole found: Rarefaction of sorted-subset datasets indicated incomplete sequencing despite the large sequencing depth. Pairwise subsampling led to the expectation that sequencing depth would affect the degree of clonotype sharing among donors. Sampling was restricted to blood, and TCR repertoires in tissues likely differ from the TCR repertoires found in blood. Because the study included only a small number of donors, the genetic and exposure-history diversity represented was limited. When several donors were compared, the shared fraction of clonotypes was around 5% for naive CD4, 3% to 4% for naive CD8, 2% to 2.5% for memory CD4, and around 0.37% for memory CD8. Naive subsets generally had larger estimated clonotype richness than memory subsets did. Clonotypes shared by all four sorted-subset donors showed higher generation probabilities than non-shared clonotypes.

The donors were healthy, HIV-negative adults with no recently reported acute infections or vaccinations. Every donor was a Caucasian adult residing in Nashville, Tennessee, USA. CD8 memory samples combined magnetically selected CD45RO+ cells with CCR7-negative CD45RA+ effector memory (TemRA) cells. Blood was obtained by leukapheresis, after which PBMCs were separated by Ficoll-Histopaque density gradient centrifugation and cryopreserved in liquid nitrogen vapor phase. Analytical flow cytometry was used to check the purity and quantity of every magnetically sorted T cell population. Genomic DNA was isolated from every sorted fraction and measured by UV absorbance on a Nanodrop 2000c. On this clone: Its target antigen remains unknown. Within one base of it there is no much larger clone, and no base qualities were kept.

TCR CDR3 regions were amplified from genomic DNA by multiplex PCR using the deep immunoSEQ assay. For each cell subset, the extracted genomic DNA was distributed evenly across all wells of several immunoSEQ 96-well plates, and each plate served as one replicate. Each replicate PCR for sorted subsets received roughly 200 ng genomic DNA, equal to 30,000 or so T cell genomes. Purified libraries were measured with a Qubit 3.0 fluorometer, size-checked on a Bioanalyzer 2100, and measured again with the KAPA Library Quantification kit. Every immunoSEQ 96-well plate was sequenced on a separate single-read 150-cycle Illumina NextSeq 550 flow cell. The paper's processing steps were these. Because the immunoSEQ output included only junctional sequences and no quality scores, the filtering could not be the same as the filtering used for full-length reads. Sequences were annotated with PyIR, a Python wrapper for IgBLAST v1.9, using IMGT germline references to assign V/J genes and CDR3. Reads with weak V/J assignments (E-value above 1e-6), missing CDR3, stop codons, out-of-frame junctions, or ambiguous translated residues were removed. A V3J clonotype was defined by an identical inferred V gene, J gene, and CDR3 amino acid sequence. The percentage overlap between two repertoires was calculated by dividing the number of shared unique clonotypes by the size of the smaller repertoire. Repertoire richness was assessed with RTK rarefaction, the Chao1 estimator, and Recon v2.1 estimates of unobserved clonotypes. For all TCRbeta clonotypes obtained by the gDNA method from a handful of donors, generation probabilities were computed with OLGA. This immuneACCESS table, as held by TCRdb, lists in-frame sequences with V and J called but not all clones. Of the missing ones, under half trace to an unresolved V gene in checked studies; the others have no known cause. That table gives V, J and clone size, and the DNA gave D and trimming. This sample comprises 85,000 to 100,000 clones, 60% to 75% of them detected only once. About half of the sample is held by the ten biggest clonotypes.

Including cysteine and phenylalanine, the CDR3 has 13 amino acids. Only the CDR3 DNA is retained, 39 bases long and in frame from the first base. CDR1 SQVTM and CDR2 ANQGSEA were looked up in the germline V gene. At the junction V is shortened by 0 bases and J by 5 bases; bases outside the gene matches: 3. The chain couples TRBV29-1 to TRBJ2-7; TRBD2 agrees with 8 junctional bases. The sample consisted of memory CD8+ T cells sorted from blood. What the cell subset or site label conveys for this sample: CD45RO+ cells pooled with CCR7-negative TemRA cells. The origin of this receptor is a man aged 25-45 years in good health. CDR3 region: CSVEETAGDEQYF. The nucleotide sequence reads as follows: TGCAGCGTTGAAGAGACAGCGGGAGACGAGCAGTACTTC.